This T cell receptor (beta chain) was recorded in a study of chemoradiotherapy in HPV16-positive cancers. V gave up 3 bases and J gave up 0 bases, with 13 bases separating them. The CDR3 is made up of 16 amino acids. The germline V gene encodes CDR1 LNHDA and CDR2 SQIVND (reference sequence). TCRdb keeps only in-frame clones here, not all; method: immunoSEQ multiplex PCR. The table has about 35,000 clones, about nine tenths seen once. The receptor was isolated from a human donor with HPV-associated anogenital cancer. V usage is TRBV19 and J usage is TRBJ2-3; the D is unclear. The sample consisted of blood, taken from a patient who underwent chemoradiotherapy. DNA for the CDR3: TGTGCCAGTAGTATGGATTTGCTAGGCAGCACAGATACGCAGTATTTT. Residues: CASSMDLLGSTDTQYF.